A single sample gave rise to the 32 T cell receptor beta chains below, sequenced in a study of cytomegalovirus exposure and HLA in healthy donors. Researchers ran the PCR with 60 Vbeta and 13 Jbeta primers. Assay used: immunoSEQ multiplex PCR; TCRdb lists only in-frame clones, some missing. Of 250,000 to 350,000 clones listed, 70% to 90% are singletons. What was sequenced was PBMCs. These receptors all come from a middle-aged man in good health and CMV-seropositive.

The chain carries TRBV10-3 and TRBJ2-7, with 8 nucleotides matching TRBD2. V was clipped by 1 base and J by 7 bases; unmatched bases: 6. The CDR3 runs 14 residues. In germline, CDR1 is ENHRY, CDR2 SYGVKD. Here the CDR3 reads CAISEYEREREQYF. The DNA for the CDR3 is TGTGCCATCAGTGAGTACGAGCGGGAGCGGGAGCAGTACTTC.

The V call is TRBV9, the J call TRBJ2-3; the D gene is possibly TRBD2 (5 bases). The germline CDR1 and CDR2 sequences are SGDLS and YYNGEE. The CDR3 runs 11 residues. Trimming removed 4 bases at V and 6 bases at J, with 6 bases between. In DNA form, the CDR3 reads TGTGCCAGCAGCTCGGGGGATACGCAGTATTTT. The encoded protein is CASSSGDTQYF.

The gene calls are TRBV4-1 and TRBJ2-2; D may be TRBD2 (6 bases). This CDR3 comprises 15 residues. The germline gives CDR1 MGHRA, CDR2 YSYEKL. The ends were cut back, 4 bases at V and 4 bases at J, with 13 bases in the middle. CDR3 DNA sequence: TGCGCCAGCAGCCCCGGGACTCTCGGCACCGGGGAGCTGTTTTTT. This encodes CASSPGTLGTGELFF.

V usage is TRBV10-3 and J usage is TRBJ1-2, with D perhaps TRBD1 (6 bases). V was shortened by 6 bases and J by 6 bases, with 14 bases between the two germline ends. The CDR3 runs 13 residues. The V gene's germline CDR1 is ENHRY and CDR2 SYGVKD. This CDR3 is CAIRPGEKDGYTF. The CDR3 bases are TGTGCCATCAGGCCAGGGGAAAAGGATGGCTACACCTTC.

The chain recombines TRBV11-2 with TRBJ2-3; D remains ambiguous. Germline V gene data show CDR1 as SGHAT and CDR2 as FQNNGV. Trimming removed 4 bases from V and 1 base from J, with 9 bases in between. This CDR3 region has 14 residues. CDR3 sequence reads: CASSSLGGTDTQYF. CDR3 sequence (DNA): TGTGCCAGCAGCTCTTTGGGCGGCACAGATACGCAGTATTTT.

The chain uses TRBV6-5 and TRBJ1-1, with 8 bases fitting TRBD1. Trimming at V came to 5 bases and at J to 4 bases, leaving 6 bases not matched to a gene. The CDR3 extends over 14 amino acids. Germline CDR1 and CDR2: MNHEY and SVGAGI. The CDR3 DNA is TGTGCCAGCAGTCCCCAGGGGGCAGGCACTGAAGCTTTCTTT. Its translation is CASSPQGAGTEAFF.

This chain links TRBV6-5 with TRBJ2-1, with 7 positions matching TRBD1. CDR1 MNHEY and CDR2 SVGAGI come from the germline V gene. The V gene end was trimmed by 6 bases and the J gene end by 4 bases; junction bases not matched to a gene: 0. The CDR3 sequence is 12 residues long. CDR3 sequence (DNA): TGTGCCAGCAGACAGGGGTACAATGAGCAGTTCTTC. It translates to CASRQGYNEQFF.

The CDR3 is CSVDAGGNEQFF. The CDR3 DNA follows: TGCAGCGTTGATGCAGGGGGGAATGAGCAGTTCTTC. The genes are TRBV29-1 and TRBJ2-1; a weak D match, TRBD1 (7 bases). Germline V gene data show CDR1 as SQVTM and CDR2 as ANQGSEA. This CDR3 has 12 residues. V lost 3 bases, J lost 7 bases, and 10 bases lay in between.

The V call is TRBV27, the J call TRBJ1-5, with D possibly TRBD1 on 5 matching bases. The germline CDR1 and CDR2 sequences are MNHEY and SMNVEV (reference sequence). This CDR3 region has 17 residues. V was shortened by 8 bases and J by 4 bases, with 24 bases between the two germline ends. The CDR3 region is CASSPGTGYPSNQPQHF. CDR3 in DNA: TGTGCCAGCTCGCCGGGTACAGGATATCCCTCTAATCAGCCCCAGCATTTT.

CDR3 DNA sequence: TGTGCCAGCAGCTTAGAGGGGGCAGGGCTGAACACTGAAGCTTTCTTT. Protein product: CASSLEGAGLNTEAFF. The V gene is TRBV11-2, the J gene TRBJ1-1; TRBD1 might be the D (6 bases). With 0 bases removed from V and 0 bases from J, the gap between germline ends came to 11 bases. CDR1 is SGHAT, CDR2 FQNNGV, per germline. This CDR3 has 16 amino acids.

The J gene is TRBJ2-5, the V gene TRBV6-1, with 7 bases fitting TRBD2. Germline assignment: CDR1 MNHNS and CDR2 SASEGT. The CDR3 extends over 15 amino acids. J gave up 2 bases and V 3 bases, and 6 bases lay outside the gene matches. CDR3 nucleotide sequence: TGTGCCAGCAGTGACGCACTAGCGCTTCAAGAGACCCAGTACTTC. Translated: CASSDALALQETQYF.

The rearrangement links TRBV29-1 to TRBJ2-5; D ambiguous. Trimming shortened V by 6 bases and J by 0 bases, and 11 bases separated the two germline ends. The CDR3 consists of 13 residues. The germline V gene encodes CDR1 SQVTM and CDR2 ANQGSEA. The CDR3 DNA follows: TGCAGCGTAGTCCGTCCGGACCAAGAGACCCAGTACTTC. It yields the protein CSVVRPDQETQYF. The whole variable domain, filled in from reference TRBV29-1 and TRBJ2-5, reads SAVISQKPSRDICQRGTSLTIQCQVDSQVTMMFWYRQQPGQSLTLIATANQGSEATYESGFVIDKFPISRPNLTFSTLTVSNMSPEDSSIYLCSVVRPDQETQYFGPGTRLLVL.

The CDR3 DNA reads TGTGCCAGCAGTGGCAAGGGACAGGGAAAGACTAGCGGGAGACCTGACGAGCAGTACTTC. It yields the protein CASSGKGQGKTSGRPDEQYF. The chain links TRBV2 to TRBJ2-7; TRBD2 matches at 12 bases. The CDR3 covers 20 residues. The ends lost 4 bases at V and 5 bases at J; junction bases unmatched: 21. The V gene's germline CDR1 is SNHLY and CDR2 FYNNEI. Full variable domain (missing parts from reference TRBV2 and TRBJ2-7): EPEVTQTPSHQVTQMGQEVILRCVPISNHLYFYWYRQILGQKVEFLVSFYNNEISEKSEIFDDQFSVERPDGSNFTLKIRSTKLEDSAMYFCASSGKGQGKTSGRPDEQYFGPGTRLTVT.

As to this clone: The sample carries other DNA sequences with the same CDR3. The chain links TRBV7-9 to TRBJ1-2; the D is unclear. V was shortened by 1 base and J by 4 bases, with 7 bases between the two germline ends. The CDR3 loop spans 13 amino acids. CDR1 and CDR2 (germline): SEHNR, FQNEAQ (reference sequence). The CDR3 loop is CASSLETGYGYTF. In DNA, the CDR3 is TGTGCCAGCAGCTTAGAAACGGGCTATGGCTACACCTTC.

This sequence joins TRBV30 and TRBJ2-3, with 8 bases identical to TRBD2. This CDR3 is 12 amino acids long. Germline CDR1 and CDR2: GTSNPN and SVGIG (reference sequence). Unmatched junction bases numbered 2, after V lost 5 bases and J lost 4 bases. CDR3 nucleotides: TGTGCCTGGGGACTAGCCGCAGATACGCAGTATTTT. Translation: CAWGLAADTQYF.

The chain uses TRBV19 and TRBJ2-7; 13 bases fit TRBD2. Germline CDR1 reads LNHDA; CDR2 reads SQIVND (reference sequence). Trimming at V came to 5 bases and at J to 2 bases, leaving 9 bases not matched to a gene. CDR3 size: 17 residues. The CDR3 bases are TGTGCCAGTAGTTTCGGACTAGCGGGAGAGGAACCCTACGAGCAGTACTTC. This sequence encodes CASSFGLAGEEPYEQYF.

The V gene is TRBV7-9, the J gene TRBJ2-7, with 12 bases that match TRBD1. V lost 5 bases, J lost 5 bases, and 4 bases stayed unmatched. Germline loops: CDR1 SEHNR, CDR2 FQNEAQ (reference sequence). This CDR3 has 14 residues. Written as DNA, the CDR3 is TGTGCCAGCAGCCAGGGACAGGGGGCGAACGAGCAGTACTTC. It is translated as CASSQGQGANEQYF.

The rearrangement uses TRBV13 and TRBJ2-5, with 8 bases lining up with TRBD1. This CDR3 has 15 residues. The germline V gene encodes CDR1 PRHDT and CDR2 FYEKMQ (reference sequence). V lost 4 bases to trimming and J lost 5 bases; unmatched junction nucleotides: 9. The CDR3 nucleotides read TGTGCCAGCAGCTCGAATCAGGGGGCCCGGGAGACCCAGTACTTC. The encoded protein is CASSSNQGARETQYF.

The chain is built from TRBV7-6 and TRBJ1-2; D gene uncertain. The CDR3 runs to 13 residues. Germline V CDR1 and CDR2: SGHVS, FNYEAQ. V shed 5 bases and J shed 4 bases, with 11 bases lying between them. The CDR3 region has the DNA TGTGCCAGCAGCCCAGACCTAGGCTATGGCTACACCTTC. This translates into CASSPDLGYGYTF.

V usage is TRBV14 and J usage is TRBJ2-5; D is ambiguous. This CDR3 region has 12 residues. CDR1 and CDR2 (germline): SGHDN, FVKESK. Between the trimmed V and J ends, which lost 0 bases and 5 bases, there was a span of 4 bases. CDR3 amino acids: CASSQDPETQYF. The CDR3, as DNA: TGTGCCAGCAGCCAAGACCCGGAGACCCAGTACTTC.

This sequence joins TRBV5-1 and TRBJ2-3, with TRBD2 matching 15 bases. The V and J ends lost 0 bases and 3 bases, in that order; junction bases with no gene match: 5. CDR1 and CDR2 from the germline V gene are SGHRS and YFSETQ. CDR3 length: 18 amino acids. The DNA for the CDR3 is TGCGCCAGCAGCTTGGATGGACTAGCGGGAGGGGTGACAGATACGCAGTATTTT. This codes for CASSLDGLAGGVTDTQYF.

This chain links TRBV7-8 with TRBJ1-2, with 8 bases aligning to TRBD1. Losses at the gene ends were 5 bases for V and 6 bases for J; bases not matched to a gene: 5. CDR1 and CDR2 (germline): SGHVS, FQNEAQ. The CDR3 is 13 amino acids. The CDR3, as DNA: TGTGCCAGCAGCCTTGACAGGGGCAATGGCTACACCTTC. This codes for CASSLDRGNGYTF.

The chain recombines TRBV2 with TRBJ2-3; 9 bases are a match to TRBD2. The CDR3 totals 16 residues. J was trimmed by 3 bases and V by 5 bases; bases with no gene match: 9. Germline V lookup: CDR1 SNHLY, CDR2 FYNNEI. CDR3 sequence reads: CASSPVLAGVTDTQYF. In nucleotides, the CDR3 is TGTGCCAGCAGTCCCGTTTTAGCGGGAGTGACAGATACGCAGTATTTT.

The CDR3 loop is CSASGNQPQHF. CDR3 DNA: TGCAGTGCTTCGGGAAATCAGCCCCAGCATTTT. This chain links TRBV20-1 with TRBJ1-5; no firm D call. V lost 5 bases to trimming and J lost 4 bases, with 6 bases between them. The CDR3 sequence is 11 residues long. Germline CDR1 is DFQATT and CDR2 is SNEGSKA (reference sequence).

J is TRBJ2-7 and V is TRBV28; the match to TRBD1 covers 8 bases. CDR1 is MDHEN, CDR2 SYDVKM, per germline. The J segment lost 6 bases and the V segment lost 3 bases, leaving 13 bases of the junction unmatched. The CDR3 is 16 residues long. DNA for the CDR3: TGTGCCAGCAGTTTCCCGGACAGGGCCCGCCTACGCGAGCAGTACTTC. Translation: CASSFPDRARLREQYF.

The chain joins TRBV28 to TRBJ2-1; D is unclear. The V and J ends lost 0 bases and 6 bases respectively, with 6 bases between them. The germline gives CDR1 MDHEN, CDR2 SYDVKM. The CDR3 totals 13 residues. The CDR3 spells CASSLWTSNEQFF. The CDR3 bases are TGTGCCAGCAGTTTATGGACAAGCAATGAGCAGTTCTTC.

This CDR3 is CASSPSGQTTDTQYF. The CDR3 DNA reads TGTGCCAGCAGCCCATCGGGACAGACCACAGATACGCAGTATTTT. The chain combines TRBV7-3 with TRBJ2-3; the match to TRBD1 covers 7 bases. CDR1 is SGHTA and CDR2 is FQGTGA in the germline V gene. The CDR3 runs to 15 residues. J gave up 2 bases and V 5 bases, and 7 bases lay outside the gene matches.

The chain has TRBV27 and TRBJ2-7; 13 nucleotides align to TRBD2. The germline gives CDR1 MNHEY, CDR2 SMNVEV (reference sequence). J was trimmed by 5 bases and V by 3 bases; bases with no gene match: 7. This CDR3 has 16 residues. This CDR3 reads CASSFLTSGRGNEQYF. The CDR3 DNA reads TGTGCCAGCAGTTTCCTTACTAGCGGGAGGGGCAACGAGCAGTACTTC.

The chain recombines TRBV4-1 with TRBJ1-2; D call uncertain. Trimming pared 0 bases from V and 8 bases from J, leaving 10 bases between. Germline-derived CDR1 and CDR2 are MGHRA and YSYEKL. CDR3 length equals 13 residues. CDR3 region: CASSQDEIQGYTF. The CDR3 DNA sequence: TGCGCCAGCAGCCAAGATGAAATCCAGGGCTACACCTTC.

The chain couples TRBV7-9 to TRBJ2-1, with TRBD2 identical over 14 bases. Germline-derived CDR1 and CDR2 are SEHNR and FQNEAQ (reference sequence). This CDR3 is 17 amino acids long. V gave up 1 base and J gave up 7 bases; unmatched junction bases: 6. The CDR3 DNA sequence: TGTGCCAGCAGCTTAGGCGGGACTAGCGGGGGAGGGAATGAGCAGTTCTTC. This encodes CASSLGGTSGGGNEQFF.

This chain links TRBV10-1 with TRBJ2-1; D remains unclear. Germline-derived CDR1 and CDR2 are WNHNN and SYGVQD (reference sequence). The ends were cut back, 0 bases at V and 2 bases at J, with 11 bases in the middle. This CDR3 comprises 16 residues. For the CDR3, the DNA is TGCGCCAGCAGTGAGTCACCCAGGCCGGCCTACAATGAGCAGTTCTTC. This gives the protein CASSESPRPAYNEQFF.

V and J are TRBV2 and TRBJ2-5; maybe TRBD2 (6 bases). Germline CDR1 is SNHLY and CDR2 is FYNNEI. The CDR3 covers 14 residues. The V and J ends lost 4 bases and 2 bases respectively, with 11 bases between them. The CDR3 reads CASSASSAQETQYF. CDR3 nucleotides: TGTGCCAGCAGTGCCTCTAGCGCACAAGAGACCCAGTACTTC.